The 20 T cell receptor beta chains below all came from one sample that was sequenced in a study of beta chain features in type 1 diabetes. Study observations and caveats: People with Type 1 diabetes carried modestly yet significantly shorter TCRB CDR3s in all four CD4+ subsets.

The authors reverse transcribed all of the isolated RNA, so sequencing captured expressed TCRB transcripts. Produced via immunoSEQ multiplex PCR; TCRdb's table is partial and in-frame only. The sample yields hundreds of thousands of clones, around 15% seen once. No cognate antigen is known for these TCRs. The material sequenced was naive CD4+ T cells from blood. These receptors originate from a man aged 18 to 30 with type 1 diabetes.

DNA for the CDR3: TGCGCCAGCAGCTTAGCCGGACGGAGCTACGAGCAGTACTTC. It is translated as CASSLAGRSYEQYF. This rearrangement joins TRBV5-1 to TRBJ2-7; unclear D gene. CDR1 and CDR2 from the germline V gene are SGHRS and YFSETQ. Trimming took off 2 bases at V and 3 bases at J, with 12 bases between the two ends. This CDR3 spans 14 amino acids. The full variable domain, with the rest looked up from reference TRBV5-1 and TRBJ2-7, is KAGVTQTPRYLIKTRGQQVTLSCSPISGHRSVSWYQQTPGQGLQFLFEYFSETQRNKGNFPGRFSGRQFSNSRSEMNVSTLELGDSALYLCASSLAGRSYEQYFGPGTRLTVT.

This clone has a handful of counts. The V call is TRBV29-1, the J call TRBJ1-5; a possible D gene is TRBD1 (5 bases). Germline V gene lookup returns CDR1 SQVTM and CDR2 ANQGSEA. The length of the CDR3 is 13 residues. Trimming pared 7 bases from V and 5 bases from J, leaving 15 bases between. The CDR3 DNA follows: TGCAGCGCTCGCGGCGGGGGGGATCAGCCCCAGCATTTT. It yields the protein CSARGGGDQPQHF.

V is TRBV30 and J is TRBJ1-2; 9 bases align to TRBD1. V gave up 4 bases and J gave up 7 bases; unmatched junction bases: 10. The CDR3 sequence is 14 residues long. Per germline, CDR1 GTSNPN and CDR2 SVGIG (reference sequence). The CDR3 reads CAWNLDRGKGGYTF. In DNA form, the CDR3 reads TGTGCCTGGAACTTGGACAGGGGAAAAGGTGGCTACACCTTC.

This rearrangement joins TRBV7-2 to TRBJ2-2; D may be TRBD1 (6 bases). The CDR3 totals 15 residues. V lost 5 bases to trimming and J lost 1 base, with 11 bases between them. Looked up from germline, CDR1 is SGHTA and CDR2 is FQGNSA. This chain's CDR3 is CASSIPTGNTGELFF. CDR3 nucleotides: TGTGCCAGCAGCATCCCGACAGGGAACACCGGGGAGCTGTTTTTT. Full variable domain (remainder filled in from reference TRBV7-2 and TRBJ2-2): GAGVSQSPSNKVTEKGKDVELRCDPISGHTALYWYRQSLGQGLEFLIYFQGNSAPDKSGLPSDRFSAERTGGSVSTLTIQRTQQEDSAVYLCASSIPTGNTGELFFGEGSRLTVL.

The chain links TRBV29-1 to TRBJ2-7, with TRBD2 matching 8 bases. The ends lost 2 bases at V and 4 bases at J; junction bases unmatched: 7. CDR1 and CDR2 (germline): SQVTM, ANQGSEA. This CDR3 region has 14 residues. The CDR3 nucleotides read TGCAGCGTTGAAAGTACTAGCGGTAAATACGAGCAGTACTTC. Its translation: CSVESTSGKYEQYF.

Only a few counts were recorded for this clone. The V gene is TRBV29-1, the J gene TRBJ2-5; perhaps TRBD1 as D (6 bases). The end of the DNA fits TRBJ2-7 better, so the J call may be wrong. This CDR3 contains 12 residues. CDR1 is SQVTM, CDR2 ANQGSEA, per germline. CDR3 amino acids: CSVEGDTYEQYF. In DNA form, the CDR3 reads TGCAGCGTTGAGGGGGACACCTACGAGCAGTACTTC.

V usage is TRBV5-4 and J usage is TRBJ1-1; D uncertain. This CDR3 comprises 12 residues. Germline V gene sequence: CDR1 SGHNT, CDR2 YYREEE (reference sequence). The V end lost 0 bases, the J end lost 3 bases, and 3 bases lay between the germline ends. The CDR3: CASSLEYTEAFF. In DNA, the CDR3 is TGTGCCAGCAGCTTGGAGTACACTGAAGCTTTCTTT.

In this sample, this clone turned up a few times. This chain joins TRBV7-9 and TRBJ1-5; D is uncertain. The germline V gene encodes CDR1 SEHNR and CDR2 FQNEAQ (reference sequence). Trimming shortened V by 8 bases and J by 1 base, and 9 bases separated the two germline ends. The CDR3 contains 13 residues. CDR3 nucleotide sequence: TGTGCCAGCCAGCGCGAAAGCAATCAGCCCCAGCATTTT. This translates into CASQRESNQPQHF.

The chain links TRBV4-3 to TRBJ1-1; D gene uncertain. Germline V lookup: CDR1 LGHNA, CDR2 YSLEER. This CDR3 contains 15 residues. V dropped 0 bases and J dropped 4 bases, with 12 bases sitting between them. The CDR3 reads CASSQDRNAGTEAFF. CDR3 DNA sequence: TGCGCCAGCAGCCAAGATAGGAATGCTGGCACTGAAGCTTTCTTT.

This clone occurred a few times. The gene calls are TRBV30 and TRBJ2-1; D perhaps matches TRBD2 (5 bases). Germline V gives CDR1 GTSNPN, CDR2 SVGIG (reference sequence). The CDR3 has 13 amino acids. The V end was cut by 3 bases, the J end by 4 bases, with 10 bases between. This CDR3 reads CAWRGEGYNEQFF. CDR3 nucleotides: TGTGCCTGGAGGGGAGAAGGTTACAATGAGCAGTTCTTC.

This chain links TRBV10-2 with TRBJ2-5; D gene unclear. The CDR3 is 12 amino acids. Trimming shortened V by 6 bases and J by 11 bases, and 16 bases separated the two germline ends. Germline CDR1 WSHSY, CDR2 SAAADI. CDR3 amino acids: CASSASRGQQYF. CDR3 bases: TGCGCCAGCAGCGCCAGCCGCGGCCAACAGTACTTC.

This clone was seen more than once but under ten times. The V and J genes are TRBV27 and TRBJ1-3; D is unresolved. The CDR3 contains 13 residues. V gave up 6 bases and J gave up 1 base, with 7 bases separating them. Germline lookup yields CDR1 MNHEY and CDR2 SMNVEV (reference sequence). The CDR3 protein is CASSRDSGNTIYF. DNA for the CDR3: TGTGCCAGCAGCCGCGATTCTGGAAACACCATATATTTT.

This clone was detected a few times. This chain connects TRBV18 to TRBJ2-1; D is unclear. The germline gives CDR1 KGHSH, CDR2 LQKENI. V was shortened by 2 bases and J by 2 bases, with 4 bases between the two germline ends. CDR3 length equals 13 residues. The DNA of the CDR3 is TGTGCCAGCTCACCAGCGACCTACAATGAGCAGTTCTTC. Its translation is CASSPATYNEQFF.

A few counts support this clone. The chain joins TRBV27 to TRBJ1-1, with 7 bases lining up with TRBD1. The CDR3 is 14 amino acids. J lost 7 bases, V lost 2 bases, and 7 bases had no gene match. CDR1 and CDR2 from the germline V gene are MNHEY and SMNVEV (reference sequence). The CDR3 DNA reads TGTGCCAGCAGTTTAATTCCCGACAGGGTTGAAGCTTTCTTT. Protein sequence: CASSLIPDRVEAFF.

This clone occurred a few times. The J gene is TRBJ1-2, the V gene TRBV5-4; D not resolved. Germline CDR1 is SGHNT and CDR2 is YYREEE (reference sequence). This CDR3 contains 11 residues. V gave up 0 bases and J gave up 5 bases, with 2 bases separating them. CDR3 coding DNA: TGTGCCAGCAGCTTGGGTTATGGCTACACCTTC. It translates to CASSLGYGYTF.

This chain connects TRBV4-2 to TRBJ2-1; D might be TRBD1 or TRBD2, each matching 5 bases. The CDR3 extends over 15 amino acids. Trimming removed 6 bases from V and 0 bases from J, with 12 bases in between. Germline V gene data show CDR1 as LGHNA and CDR2 as YNFKEQ. CDR3 sequence: CASSPGTFSYNEQFF. CDR3 nucleotide sequence: TGTGCCAGCAGTCCCGGGACCTTCTCCTACAATGAGCAGTTCTTC.

The chain combines TRBV29-1 with TRBJ2-1; TRBD2 matches at 7 bases. CDR1 is SQVTM and CDR2 is ANQGSEA in the germline V gene. V gave up 7 bases and J gave up 4 bases; unmatched junction bases: 10. The length of the CDR3 is 14 residues. CDR3 region: CSDSGGTMYNEQFF. CDR3 in DNA: TGCAGCGACAGTGGGGGGACTATGTACAATGAGCAGTTCTTC.

The J gene is TRBJ2-3, the V gene TRBV6-6; D unclear. Trimming removed 4 bases at V and 0 bases at J, with 11 bases between. The CDR3 has 15 residues. CDR1 and CDR2 from the germline V gene are MNHNY and SVGAGI (reference sequence). CDR3 DNA: TGTGCCAGCAGTTCAAATTCCGGTAGCACAGATACGCAGTATTTT. Its translation is CASSSNSGSTDTQYF.

The V gene is TRBV7-2, the J gene TRBJ2-1; the D gene could be TRBD1 or TRBD2 (5 bases each). The CDR3 totals 15 residues. Trimming shortened V by 3 bases and J by 0 bases, and 9 bases separated the two germline ends. Germline CDR1 reads SGHTA; CDR2 reads FQGNSA. As DNA, the CDR3 is TGTGCCAGCAGCTTCCGGGACGGCTCCTACAATGAGCAGTTCTTC. Residues: CASSFRDGSYNEQFF.

This clone was detected a few times. The chain is built from TRBV7-9 and TRBJ2-7; maybe TRBD2 (6 bases). The V end was cut by 10 bases, the J end by 3 bases, with 16 bases between. The germline V gene has CDR1 SEHNR and CDR2 FQNEAQ (reference sequence). The CDR3 totals 13 residues. CDR3 nucleotide sequence: TGTGCCATCGGAGGAGGGGCCCACTACGAGCAGTACTTC. It codes for CAIGGGAHYEQYF. The whole variable domain, remainder taken from reference TRBV7-9 and TRBJ2-7, is DTGVSQNPRHKITKRGQNVTFRCDPISEHNRLYWYRQTLGQGPEFLTYFQNEAQLEKSRLLSDRFSAERPKGSFSTLEIQRTEQGDSAMYLCAIGGGAHYEQYFGPGTRLTVT.